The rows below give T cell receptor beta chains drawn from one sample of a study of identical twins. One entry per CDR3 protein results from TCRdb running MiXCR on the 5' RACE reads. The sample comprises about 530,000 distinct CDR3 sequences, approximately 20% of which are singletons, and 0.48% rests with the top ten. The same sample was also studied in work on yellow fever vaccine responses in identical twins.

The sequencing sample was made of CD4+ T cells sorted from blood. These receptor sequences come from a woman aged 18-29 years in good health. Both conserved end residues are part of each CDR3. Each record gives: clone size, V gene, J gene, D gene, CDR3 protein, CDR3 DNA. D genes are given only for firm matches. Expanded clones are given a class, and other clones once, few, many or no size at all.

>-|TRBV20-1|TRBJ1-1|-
CSATNAVTNTEAFF
TGCAGTGCTACTAATGCAGTTACGAACACTGAAGCTTTCTTT
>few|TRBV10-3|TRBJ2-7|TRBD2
CAISETLAGDYEQYF
TGTGCCATCAGTGAGACGCTAGCGGGAGACTACGAGCAGTACTTC
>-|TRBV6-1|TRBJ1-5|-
CASTWEDGNQPQHF
TGTGCCAGCACGTGGGAAGATGGCAATCAGCCCCAGCATTTT
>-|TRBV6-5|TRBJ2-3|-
CASSYRLAADTQYF
TGTGCCAGCAGTTACCGGCTAGCAGCAGATACGCAGTATTTT
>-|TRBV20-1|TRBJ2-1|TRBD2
CSAIRGTSGNNEQFF
TGCAGTGCTATCCGTGGGACTAGCGGCAACAATGAGCAGTTCTTC
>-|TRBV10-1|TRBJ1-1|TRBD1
CASSEGQTMNTEAFF
TGCGCCAGCAGCGAGGGACAGACAATGAACACTGAAGCTTTCTTT
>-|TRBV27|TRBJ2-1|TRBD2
CASSWFGTSGSRGNEQFF
TGTGCCAGCAGTTGGTTTGGGACTAGCGGGAGTAGGGGAAATGAGCAGTTCTTC
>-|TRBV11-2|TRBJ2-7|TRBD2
CASSLATSGGSYEQYF
TGTGCCAGCAGCTTAGCGACTAGCGGGGGGTCCTACGAGCAGTACTTC
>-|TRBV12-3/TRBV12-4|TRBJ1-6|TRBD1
CASSPAGGSNSPLHF
TGTGCCAGCTCCCCTGCAGGGGGGAGTAATTCACCCCTCCACTTT
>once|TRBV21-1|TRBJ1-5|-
CASSITKGLQPQHF
TGTGCCAGCAGCATCACAAAGGGGCTTCAGCCCCAGCATTTT
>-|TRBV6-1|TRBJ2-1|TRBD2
CASSRTSGRYNEQFF
TGTGCCAGCAGTCGGACTAGCGGGAGGTACAATGAGCAGTTCTTC
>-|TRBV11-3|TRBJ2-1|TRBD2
CASSREREDEGLNEQFF
TGTGCCAGCTCCCGGGAGCGGGAGGATGAAGGGCTCAATGAGCAGTTCTTC
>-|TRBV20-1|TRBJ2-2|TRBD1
CSAGTTGVNTGELFF
TGCAGTGCTGGAACGACAGGGGTCAACACCGGGGAGCTGTTTTTT
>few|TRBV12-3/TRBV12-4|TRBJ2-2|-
CASSLWSVNTGELFF
TGTGCCAGCAGTTTATGGTCTGTGAACACCGGGGAGCTGTTTTTT
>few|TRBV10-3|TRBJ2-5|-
CAISESRGAVQETQYF
TGTGCCATCAGTGAGTCCCGGGGGGCTGTTCAAGAGACCCAGTACTTC
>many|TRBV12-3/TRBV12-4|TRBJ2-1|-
CASSLGDPTYNEQFF
TGTGCCAGCAGTTTAGGGGATCCCACCTACAATGAGCAGTTCTTC
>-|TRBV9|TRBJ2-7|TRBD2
CASSEGLSSGAPFYEQYF
TGTGCCAGCAGCGAAGGGTTGTCTAGCGGGGCCCCTTTCTACGAGCAGTACTTC
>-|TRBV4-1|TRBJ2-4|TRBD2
CASSQRVAGIAKNIQYF
TGCGCCAGCAGCCAAAGGGTAGCGGGAATAGCCAAAAACATTCAGTACTTC
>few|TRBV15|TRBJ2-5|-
CATSSGGGGVKETQYF
TGTGCCACCAGCAGTGGAGGGGGGGGGGTAAAAGAGACCCAGTACTTC
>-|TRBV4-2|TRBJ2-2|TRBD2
CASSHTSGVYTGELFF
TGTGCCAGCAGTCACACTAGCGGGGTCTACACCGGGGAGCTGTTTTTT
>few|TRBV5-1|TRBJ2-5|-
CASSTPLQGEETQYF
TGCGCCAGCAGCACCCCCTTACAGGGAGAGGAGACCCAGTACTTC
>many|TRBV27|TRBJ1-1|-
CASSYRENTEAFF
TGTGCCAGCAGTTACAGGGAGAACACTGAAGCTTTCTTT
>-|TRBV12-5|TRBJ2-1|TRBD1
CASGLNRDRDYNEQFF
TGTGCTAGTGGTTTGAACCGGGACAGGGACTACAATGAGCAGTTCTTC
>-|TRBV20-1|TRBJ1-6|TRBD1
CSARDGQGAYNSPLHF
TGCAGTGCTAGAGATGGGCAGGGGGCATATAATTCACCCCTCCACTTT
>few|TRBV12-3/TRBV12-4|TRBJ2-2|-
CASTLSTGELFF
TGTGCCAGCACACTCAGCACCGGGGAGCTGTTTTTT
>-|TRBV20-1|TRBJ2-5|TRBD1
CSAEADRGEETQYF
TGCAGTGCCGAAGCCGACAGGGGCGAAGAGACCCAGTACTTC